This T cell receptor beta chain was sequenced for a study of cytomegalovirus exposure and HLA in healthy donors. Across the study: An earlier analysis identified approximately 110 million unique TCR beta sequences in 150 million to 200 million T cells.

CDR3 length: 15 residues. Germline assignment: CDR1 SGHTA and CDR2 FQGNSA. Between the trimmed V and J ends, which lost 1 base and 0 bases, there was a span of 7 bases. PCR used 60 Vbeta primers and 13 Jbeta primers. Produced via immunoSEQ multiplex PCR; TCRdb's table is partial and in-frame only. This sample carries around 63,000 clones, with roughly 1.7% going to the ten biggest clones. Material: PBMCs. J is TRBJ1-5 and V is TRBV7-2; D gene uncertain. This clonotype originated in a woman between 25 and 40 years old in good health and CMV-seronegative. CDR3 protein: CASSLGGYSNQPQHF. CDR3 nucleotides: TGTGCCAGCAGCTTAGGAGGGTATAGCAATCAGCCCCAGCATTTT.